What follows are 10 T cell receptor beta chains derived from one specimen sequenced in a study of blood T cell repertoires in COVID-19. Data came from immunoSEQ multiplex PCR; TCRdb stores just in-frame clones and leaves some out. The sample records about 41,000 clones, 65% to 85% being singletons. Specimen: peripheral blood. These receptors originate from an elderly woman with active or convalescent COVID-19.

This chain connects TRBV11-2 to TRBJ1-4; 11 bases map to TRBD1. V lost 4 bases and J lost 8; bases outside the gene matches: 9. This CDR3 spans 16 amino acids. Germline assignment: CDR1 SGHAT and CDR2 FQNNGV. CDR3 nucleotide sequence: TGTGCCAGCAGCTGGGACAGGGGGGGAAGATCGGAAAAACTGTTTTTT. Its translation: CASSWDRGGRSEKLFF.

V gene TRBV11-2 combines with J gene TRBJ2-4; TRBD2 agrees at 8 bases. Trimming cost V 0 bases and J 6 bases; bases outside gene matches: 7. The CDR3 sequence is 16 residues long. Germline V gene sequence: CDR1 SGHAT, CDR2 FQNNGV. DNA for the CDR3: TGTGCCAGCAGCTTAGAAGGAGGTAGCGGGATAAACATTCAGTACTTC. This gives the protein CASSLEGGSGINIQYF.

The CDR3 bases are TGTGCCAGCAGCTTAGTGGTGGGCGGGACGAACACCGGGGAGCTGTTTTTT. Protein product: CASSLVVGGTNTGELFF. The chain links TRBV11-2 to TRBJ2-2; D possibly corresponds to TRBD2 (6 bases). V lost 1 base and J lost 0, with 12 bases in between. Germline V gives CDR1 SGHAT, CDR2 FQNNGV. CDR3 size: 17 residues.

The rearrangement links TRBV7-8 to TRBJ1-2, with a weak D call TRBD1 (5 bases). V lost 5 bases to trimming and J lost 8 bases, with 18 bases between them. The germline V gene encodes CDR1 SGHVS and CDR2 FQNEAQ. This CDR3 spans 14 amino acids. CDR3 residues: CASSPRAGWKGYTF. The CDR3 DNA reads as TGTGCCAGCAGCCCCAGGGCAGGATGGAAAGGCTACACCTTC. The full variable domain, in which reference TRBV7-8 and TRBJ1-2 provide the parts outside the CDR3, is GAGVSQSPRYKVAKRGQDVALRCDPISGHVSLFWYQQALGQGPEFLTYFQNEAQLDKSGLPSDRFFAERPEGSVSTLKIQRTQQEDSAVYLCASSPRAGWKGYTFGSGTRLTVV.

The chain links TRBV2 to TRBJ1-5, with 7 bases identical to TRBD1. Per the germline V gene, CDR1 is SNHLY and CDR2 is FYNNEI. The CDR3 covers 15 residues. Trimming took 6 bases from V and 2 from J; bases not matched to a gene: 7. The CDR3 here is CASRQVTGGNQPQHF. For the CDR3, the DNA is TGTGCCAGCAGGCAAGTAACAGGGGGCAATCAGCCCCAGCATTTT.

The CDR3 is CAWKSPAGAGNTIYF. In nucleotides, the CDR3 is TGTGCCTGGAAATCCCCTGCCGGGGCTGGAAACACCATATATTTT. V gene TRBV30 combines with J gene TRBJ1-3; D gene ambiguous. The CDR3 has 15 residues. V lost 4 bases and J 2 bases, leaving 15 bases between the germline ends. The germline CDR1 and CDR2 sequences are GTSNPN and SVGIG (reference sequence).

The rearrangement links TRBV28 to TRBJ2-6, with D unresolved. Trimming took off 6 bases at V and 4 bases at J, with 10 bases between the two ends. This CDR3 has 14 amino acids. The germline V gene encodes CDR1 MDHEN and CDR2 SYDVKM. CDR3 protein: CASSRTVGANVLTF. The CDR3 DNA reads as TGTGCCAGCAGCCGTACGGTCGGGGCCAACGTCCTGACTTTC.

This chain joins TRBV29-1 and TRBJ2-1; 7 nucleotides align to TRBD2. V shed 5 bases, J shed 5 bases, and the junction held 15 bases outside the gene matches. Germline lookup yields CDR1 SQVTM and CDR2 ANQGSEA. The CDR3 is 16 amino acids. The CDR3 DNA sequence: TGCAGCGTTTTTTCGTTTTCGGGAGGCCAGGACAATGAGCAGTTCTTC. Translating it yields CSVFSFSGGQDNEQFF.

This clone was counted between two and nine times. This chain joins TRBV2 and TRBJ1-2, with 8 bases fitting TRBD1. From germline, CDR1 is SNHLY and CDR2 FYNNEI. The CDR3 consists of 14 residues. The V segment lost 6 bases and the J segment 3 bases; nucleotides outside the gene matches: 6. In DNA, the CDR3 is TGTGCCAGCAGCGGACAGGGAGTAGACTATGGCTACACCTTC. Encoded protein: CASSGQGVDYGYTF.

Here the CDR3 reads CASKRIIPGLVKETQYF. The CDR3 DNA reads TGTGCCAGCAAAAGAATAATACCGGGACTAGTAAAAGAGACCCAGTACTTC. The chain recombines TRBV5-4 with TRBJ2-5, with 8 bases lining up with TRBD2. This CDR3 spans 17 amino acids. In germline, CDR1 is SGHNT, CDR2 YYREEE (reference sequence). V lost 6 bases to trimming and J lost 3 bases; unmatched junction nucleotides: 16.